This TCR beta chain comes out of a study of Graves' ophthalmopathy and Graves' hyperthyroidism. On the study more broadly: The authors collected peripheral blood at initial diagnosis, before any treatment.

The TCR beta CDR3 regions underwent amplification from RNA transcripts. After a first-round RT-PCR with HTBI primers, a second-round multiplex PCR was run. TCRdb called the multiplex PCR reads again in MiXCR, with one record for every CDR3 protein. The sample shows about 210,000 distinct CDR3 sequences, roughly 27% of them seen only once. V was pared by 1 base and J by 0 bases, with 2 bases of the junction left unmatched. CDR1 is MDHEN, CDR2 SYDVKM, per germline. This CDR3 comprises 16 residues. The gene calls are TRBV28 and TRBJ2-7; 11 bases are a match to TRBD2. Sequencing was carried out using peripheral blood. This sequence originates from a man aged 50-60 years with Graves' ophthalmopathy. The CDR3 region has the DNA TGTGCCAGCAGTTTATTGACTAGCGGGATCTCCTACGAGCAGTACTTC. As protein: CASSLLTSGISYEQYF. Together with reference TRBV28 and TRBJ2-7, the CDR3 gives the full variable domain: DVKVTQSSRYLVKRTGEKVFLECVQDMDHENMFWYRQDPGLGLRLIYFSYDVKMKEKGDIPEGYSVSREKKERFSLILESASTNQTSMYLCASSLLTSGISYEQYFGPGTRLTVT.